These 21 T cell receptor beta chains were sequenced from one sample in a study of blood T cell repertoires in COVID-19. Here immunoSEQ multiplex PCR was the method, and the copy in TCRdb shows in-frame clones only, minus some. The sample comprises about 94,000 clones, about 86% of which are singletons, and approximately 6.8% rests with the top ten. Sequenced material: peripheral blood. The receptors originated from a man in his sixties with acute or convalescent COVID-19.

V and J are TRBV2 and TRBJ1-4; maybe TRBD1 (5 bases). CDR3 size: 13 residues. Germline V CDR1 and CDR2: SNHLY, FYNNEI. V dropped 3 bases and J dropped 8 bases, with 10 bases sitting between them. CDR3 DNA: TGTGCCAGCAGTGAGGGGCGCCGGGAAAAACTGTTTTTT. Protein sequence: CASSEGRREKLFF.

This chain joins TRBV7-4 and TRBJ1-5; possibly TRBD1 for D (6 bases). This CDR3 is 16 amino acids long. Germline V gene sequence: CDR1 SGHVT, CDR2 SQSDAQ. The ends were cut back, 1 base at V and 3 bases at J, with 13 bases in the middle. CDR3 region: CASSLVTGNINQPQHF. The CDR3 nucleotides read TGTGCCAGCAGCTTAGTCACAGGGAATATCAATCAGCCCCAGCATTTT.

V usage is TRBV5-6 and J usage is TRBJ2-7; 7 bases fit TRBD1. This CDR3 region has 14 residues. J lost 2 bases, V lost 2 bases, and 4 bases had no gene match. The V gene's germline CDR1 is SGHDT and CDR2 YYEEEE. CDR3 sequence: CASSFDRDAYEQYF. CDR3 nucleotides: TGTGCCAGCAGCTTCGACAGGGATGCCTACGAGCAGTACTTC. Complete variable domain (other parts from reference TRBV5-6 and TRBJ2-7): DAGVTQSPTHLIKTRGQQVTLRCSPKSGHDTVSWYQQALGQGPQFIFQYYEEEERQRGNFPDRFSGHQFPNYSSELNVNALLLGDSALYLCASSFDRDAYEQYFGPGTRLTVT.

This clone was seen only a few times. The chain recombines TRBV3-1 (or the pseudogene TRBV3-2) with TRBJ1-1; the match to TRBD1 covers 7 bases. The CDR3 covers 13 residues. Germline V CDR1 and CDR2: LGHDT, YNNKEL (reference sequence). Trimming at V came to 7 bases and at J to 5 bases, leaving 7 bases not matched to a gene. The CDR3 protein is CASKDRWGTEAFF. CDR3 sequence (DNA): TGTGCCAGCAAGGACAGGTGGGGAACTGAAGCTTTCTTT.

Only a few counts were recorded for this clone. The chain couples TRBV10-3 to TRBJ1-1; D unresolved. CDR1 and CDR2 from the germline V gene are ENHRY and SYGVKD. CDR3 length: 11 amino acids. Between the trimmed V and J ends, which lost 10 bases and 0 bases, there was a span of 6 bases. CDR3 protein: CATSVNTEAFF. The CDR3 DNA sequence: TGTGCCACCTCGGTGAACACTGAAGCTTTCTTT.

The chain couples TRBV5-1 to TRBJ2-5; no reliable D call. Deletions cut 4 bases from V and 7 bases from J, with 26 bases between. Germline V gene lookup returns CDR1 SGHRS and CDR2 YFSETQ. This CDR3 is built from 17 residues. Written as DNA, the CDR3 is TGCGCCAGCAGCCCACCGTCCGTTCTTTCAGGTTCAGGGACCCAGTACTTC. This gives the protein CASSPPSVLSGSGTQYF. The variable domain in full, completed from reference TRBV5-1 and TRBJ2-5, reads KAGVTQTPRYLIKTRGQQVTLSCSPISGHRSVSWYQQTPGQGLQFLFEYFSETQRNKGNFPGRFSGRQFSNSRSEMNVSTLELGDSALYLCASSPPSVLSGSGTQYFGPGTRLLVL.

The chain has TRBV24-1 and TRBJ1-2; 11 positions match TRBD1. This CDR3 contains 14 residues. The germline V gene has CDR1 KGHDR and CDR2 SFDVKD. The J segment lost 8 bases and the V segment lost 5 bases, leaving 6 bases of the junction unmatched. CDR3 residues: CATSVGTGGDGYTF. The CDR3 nucleotides read TGTGCCACCAGTGTCGGGACAGGGGGTGACGGCTACACCTTC.

This sequence joins TRBV24-1 and TRBJ1-5; 9 bases align to TRBD1. Germline trimming cut 3 bases from V and 4 bases from J; bases unmatched to any gene: 3. This CDR3 has 15 residues. The V gene's germline CDR1 is KGHDR and CDR2 SFDVKD. The DNA of the CDR3 is TGTGCCACCAGTGATGGACAGGGGAATAATCAGCCCCAGCATTTT. It yields the protein CATSDGQGNNQPQHF.

This chain joins TRBV5-1 and TRBJ2-2; tentatively, D is TRBD1 (8 bases). This CDR3 is built from 14 residues. The V gene's germline CDR1 is SGHRS and CDR2 YFSETQ. The germline V and J ends were trimmed by 0 bases and 10 bases, with 13 bases remaining between them. CDR3 region: CASSLVQGGSELFF. For the CDR3, the DNA is TGCGCCAGCAGCTTGGTACAGGGGGGGTCGGAGCTGTTTTTT.

V is TRBV29-1 and J is TRBJ2-7; 7 nucleotides line up with TRBD1. V shed 0 bases, J shed 5 bases, and the junction held 7 bases outside the gene matches. The CDR3 consists of 14 residues. From germline, CDR1 is SQVTM and CDR2 ANQGSEA. Here the CDR3 reads CSVEDTGVGNEQYF. The CDR3 DNA reads as TGCAGCGTTGAAGACACAGGGGTGGGGAACGAGCAGTACTTC.

Remarks on this clone: This specimen includes other DNA sequences encoding the same CDR3. The chain uses TRBV7-9 and TRBJ2-5; a weak D match, TRBD2 (6 bases). Germline loops: CDR1 SEHNR, CDR2 FQNEAQ (reference sequence). Trimming stripped 5 bases from V and 3 bases from J, with 10 bases between. The CDR3 is made up of 13 amino acids. CDR3 in amino acids: CASSPGLEETQYF. The CDR3 DNA follows: TGTGCCAGCAGCCCGGGACTTGAAGAGACCCAGTACTTC.

The rearrangement uses TRBV5-1 and TRBJ1-1; 11 bases are a match to TRBD1. Germline V gene sequence: CDR1 SGHRS, CDR2 YFSETQ. The trim removed 5 bases at V and 4 bases at J, leaving 1 base unmatched. The CDR3 runs to 13 residues. CDR3: CASRGQGVTEAFF. The CDR3 nucleotides are TGCGCCAGCAGGGGACAGGGGGTCACTGAAGCTTTCTTT.

V is TRBV28 and J is TRBJ2-7, with 9 bases fitting TRBD1. The trim removed 7 bases at V and 5 bases at J, leaving 12 bases unmatched. CDR3 length: 15 residues. Germline values: CDR1 MDHEN, CDR2 SYDVKM. CDR3 in amino acids: CASIDRTGVRHEQYF. The CDR3 coding sequence is TGTGCCAGCATTGACCGGACAGGGGTTCGCCACGAGCAGTACTTC.

The chain employs TRBV19 and TRBJ1-5; 8 bases agree with TRBD1. There are 15 residues in the CDR3. V was clipped by 3 bases and J by 7 bases; unmatched bases: 8. Germline CDR1 reads LNHDA; CDR2 reads SQIVND (reference sequence). The CDR3 is CASSIDWAGGQPQHF. The CDR3 region has the DNA TGTGCCAGTAGTATTGATTGGGCAGGGGGCCAGCCCCAGCATTTT.

J is TRBJ2-7 and V is TRBV7-2; 8 bases match TRBD1. Germline trimming cut 4 bases from V and 5 bases from J; bases unmatched to any gene: 7. The germline CDR1 and CDR2 sequences are SGHTA and FQGNSA. The CDR3 loop spans 14 amino acids. The CDR3 nucleotides are TGTGCCAGCAGCTCCCGCACAGGGGGGAACGAGCAGTACTTC. This sequence encodes CASSSRTGGNEQYF. The full variable domain, with the rest looked up from reference TRBV7-2 and TRBJ2-7, is GAGVSQSPSNKVTEKGKDVELRCDPISGHTALYWYRQSLGQGLEFLIYFQGNSAPDKSGLPSDRFSAERTGGSVSTLTIQRTQQEDSAVYLCASSSRTGGNEQYFGPGTRLTVT.

The genes are TRBV5-1 and TRBJ1-1; 9 bases agree with TRBD1. Trimming removed 4 bases from V and 1 base from J; junction bases left unmatched: 5. The germline V gene has CDR1 SGHRS and CDR2 YFSETQ. The CDR3 totals 15 residues. The DNA for the CDR3 is TGCGCCAGCAGCGCTCGACAGGGGGGGAACACTGAAGCTTTCTTT. Amino acid sequence: CASSARQGGNTEAFF.

The sample holds a few counts of this clone. J is TRBJ1-4 and V is TRBV5-6; D might be TRBD1 (6 bases). The length of the CDR3 is 13 residues. Per the germline V gene, CDR1 is SGHDT and CDR2 is YYEEEE. The V and J ends lost 4 bases and 5 bases respectively, with 9 bases between them. CDR3 sequence: CASSDDRNEKLFF. CDR3 coding DNA: TGTGCCAGCAGCGATGACAGGAATGAAAAACTGTTTTTT.

The chain recombines TRBV14 with TRBJ1-2; D unresolved. The germline V gene has CDR1 SGHDN and CDR2 FVKESK. The CDR3 contains 15 residues. The V end lost 1 base, the J end lost 1 base, and 10 bases lay between the germline ends. The CDR3 coding sequence is TGTGCCAGCAGCCAAGGAGAGGGATTTAACTATGGCTACACCTTC. This translates into CASSQGEGFNYGYTF.

This chain links TRBV5-1 with TRBJ1-1; tentative D call: TRBD1 (6 bases). Per the germline V gene, CDR1 is SGHRS and CDR2 is YFSETQ. V dropped 4 bases and J dropped 1 base, with 17 bases sitting between them. The length of the CDR3 is 16 residues. The CDR3 DNA reads TGCGCCAGCAGCCCTAGGGGGACCCAGGGGAACACTGAAGCTTTCTTT. It translates to CASSPRGTQGNTEAFF.

This rearrangement joins TRBV4-2 to TRBJ2-7, with a possible D match to TRBD1 (6 bases). Deletions cut 1 base from V and 3 bases from J, with 10 bases between. The V gene's germline CDR1 is LGHNA and CDR2 YNFKEQ. The CDR3 totals 14 residues. CDR3 protein: CASSQVTGYYEQYF. The DNA for the CDR3 is TGTGCCAGCAGCCAAGTAACAGGGTACTACGAGCAGTACTTC.

V usage is TRBV2 and J usage is TRBJ1-2; 8 bases match TRBD1. Germline CDR1 SNHLY, CDR2 FYNNEI. The CDR3 contains 14 residues. Losses at the gene ends were 4 bases for V and 7 bases for J; bases not matched to a gene: 8. The CDR3 here is CASSADREAGGYTF. The CDR3, as DNA: TGTGCCAGCAGTGCGGACAGGGAGGCGGGTGGCTACACCTTC.